Presented here are 30 T cell receptor beta chains from one specimen sequenced in a study of T cells in Graves' hyperthyroidism and ophthalmopathy. Regions amplified from RNA transcripts were the TCR beta CDR3 regions. Researchers ran a first-round RT-PCR on the TCR CDR3 using the HTBI primer set. One entry per CDR3 protein results from TCRdb running MiXCR on the multiplex PCR reads. The table lists approximately 300,000 distinct CDR3 sequences, less than 20% of them singletons. Sequenced sample: blood. The source of these receptors is a man between 50 and 59 years old with Graves' ophthalmopathy.

The sample holds many counts of this clonotype. The chain uses TRBV18 and TRBJ2-7, with TRBD1 matching 11 bases. V shed 4 bases and J 6 bases; nucleotides not matched to a gene: 5. CDR1 and CDR2 (germline): KGHSH, LQKENI. CDR3 length: 14 amino acids. CDR3 nucleotide sequence: TGTGCCAGCTCACGGGACAGGGGGGCCCGCGAGCAGTACTTC. Translating it yields CASSRDRGAREQYF.

The rearrangement joins TRBV19 to TRBJ1-4; D not resolved. Trimming left V 6 bases short and J 0 bases short, with 11 bases between. Germline values: CDR1 LNHDA, CDR2 SQIVND (reference sequence). This CDR3 region has 15 residues. CDR3 amino acids: CASRITPTTNEKLFF. The CDR3 DNA follows: TGTGCCAGTAGAATCACACCGACAACTAATGAAAAACTGTTTTTT.

This clonotype was counted at least ten times. The chain carries TRBV30 and TRBJ1-2, with TRBD1 identical over 7 bases. CDR1 is GTSNPN, CDR2 SVGIG, per germline (reference sequence). The CDR3 runs to 13 residues. The ends lost 4 bases at V and 5 bases at J; junction bases unmatched: 7. The DNA for the CDR3 is TGTGCCTGGAATCGGCAGGGGGTATATGGCTACACCTTC. Encoded protein: CAWNRQGVYGYTF.

This clonotype was counted at least ten times. This chain links TRBV2 with TRBJ1-3; D call uncertain. The germline CDR1 and CDR2 sequences are SNHLY and FYNNEI. This CDR3 comprises 14 residues. V shed 5 bases and J shed 2 bases, with 10 bases lying between them. DNA of the CDR3: TGTGCCAGCAGTAGGTCAGACCCTGGAAACACCATATATTTT. Protein product: CASSRSDPGNTIYF.

This clonotype was recorded a few times. The V and J genes are TRBV9 and TRBJ2-7, with D perhaps matching TRBD2 (5 bases). Germline V gene data show CDR1 as SGDLS and CDR2 as YYNGEE. Trimming removed 0 bases from V and 1 base from J, with 11 bases in between. The CDR3 is made up of 15 amino acids. The CDR3 DNA sequence: TGTGCCAGCAGCGTAGGGGTTTCGGGGTCCTACGAGCAGTACTTC. Encoded protein: CASSVGVSGSYEQYF.

The V call is TRBV6-5, the J call TRBJ2-3; 8 bases agree with TRBD2. The trim removed 2 bases at V and 3 bases at J, leaving 7 bases unmatched. This CDR3 contains 16 residues. Per germline, CDR1 MNHEY and CDR2 SVGAGI. CDR3 sequence reads: CASSYGGSGNTDTQYF. The CDR3 region has the DNA TGTGCCAGCAGTTACGGTGGTAGCGGGAATACAGATACGCAGTATTTT.

CDR3 loop: CASSQDTGGTGELFF. CDR3 nucleotide sequence: TGTGCCAGCAGCCAAGATACCGGGGGCACCGGGGAGCTGTTTTTT. The J gene is TRBJ2-2, the V gene TRBV4-2; D is perhaps TRBD2 (6 bases). The CDR3 runs to 15 residues. Germline CDR1 and CDR2: LGHNA and YNFKEQ. The V end lost 0 bases, the J end lost 4 bases, and 9 bases lay between the germline ends.

This clonotype was counted a few times. The V and J genes are TRBV20-1 and TRBJ2-5, with TRBD2 matching 12 bases. The V segment lost 1 base and the J segment 5 bases; nucleotides outside the gene matches: 2. There are 14 residues in the CDR3. The germline V gene encodes CDR1 DFQATT and CDR2 SNEGSKA (reference sequence). CDR3 amino acids: CSARGTSGMETQYF. The CDR3 bases are TGCAGTGCTAGAGGGACTAGCGGGATGGAGACCCAGTACTTC.

This clonotype was counted at least ten times. The rearrangement joins TRBV6-2 or TRBV6-3 to TRBJ1-1; the D is unclear. Per germline, CDR1 MNHEY and CDR2 SVGEGT. Trimming removed 6 bases from V and 5 bases from J, with 13 bases in between. The CDR3 extends over 13 amino acids. The CDR3: CASRDHSRTEAFF. DNA for the CDR3: TGTGCCAGCAGGGATCACAGTCGGACTGAAGCTTTCTTT.

This clonotype was found many times. The chain links TRBV30 to TRBJ2-2, with 7 bases aligning to TRBD1. Germline CDR1 GTSNPN, CDR2 SVGIG (reference sequence). The V and J ends lost 3 bases and 8 bases, in that order; junction bases with no gene match: 9. The CDR3 loop spans 14 amino acids. The DNA of the CDR3 is TGTGCCTGGAGCTCCTACAGGGGTGTAGGGGAGCTGTTTTTT. It yields the protein CAWSSYRGVGELFF.

The chain recombines TRBV28 with TRBJ2-7, with D hard to call. The CDR3 contains 11 residues. The V gene's germline CDR1 is MDHEN and CDR2 SYDVKM. Trimming took 5 bases from V and 7 from J, leaving 9 bases between them. CDR3 sequence reads: CASSILGEQYF. The CDR3 DNA sequence: TGTGCCAGCAGTATCCTGGGTGAGCAGTACTTC.

This clonotype was detected ten times or more. The V and J genes are TRBV20-1 and TRBJ2-5; weak D call: TRBD1 (5 bases). Germline-derived CDR1 and CDR2 are DFQATT and SNEGSKA (reference sequence). The CDR3 consists of 14 residues. The V end was cut by 5 bases, the J end by 0 bases, with 13 bases between. CDR3 nucleotide sequence: TGCAGTGCTTTAGACAGCAGGTACCAAGAGACCCAGTACTTC. This encodes CSALDSRYQETQYF.

Details on this clonotype: A much larger clone lies one base from this, so it may be a read error. CDR3 nucleotides: TGTGCCAGCAGCTCATCAAGGGTCCTCGGGGACCCCTACGAGCAGTACTTC. This translates into CASSSSRVLGDPYEQYF. The V and J genes are TRBV7-2 and TRBJ2-7; either TRBD1 or TRBD2 may supply D (5 bases each). In germline, CDR1 is SGHTA, CDR2 FQGNSA. Trimming shortened V by 4 bases and J by 2 bases, and 21 bases separated the two germline ends. CDR3 size: 17 residues. Complete variable domain (other parts from reference TRBV7-2 and TRBJ2-7): GAGVSQSPSNKVTEKGKDVELRCDPISGHTALYWYRQSLGQGLEFLIYFQGNSAPDKSGLPSDRFSAERTGGSVSTLTIQRTQQEDSAVYLCASSSSRVLGDPYEQYFGPGTRLTVT.

The chain carries TRBV12-3 or TRBV12-4 and TRBJ2-7; D is uncertain. Trimming shortened V by 2 bases and J by 1 base, and 9 bases separated the two germline ends. The length of the CDR3 is 14 residues. The CDR3 region has the DNA TGTGCCAGCAGTTTATCCGCCGGATCCTACGAGCAGTACTTC. Its translation is CASSLSAGSYEQYF.

The V and J genes are TRBV6-1 and TRBJ1-5, with D perhaps TRBD1 (6 bases). The CDR3 contains 15 residues. Germline V gene lookup returns CDR1 MNHNS and CDR2 SASEGT. Trimming pared 10 bases from V and 3 bases from J, leaving 19 bases between. The CDR3 DNA is TGTGCCACCACAAAAGTCGGGACACTCAATCAGCCCCAGCATTTT. The encoded protein is CATTKVGTLNQPQHF.

This clonotype was counted at least ten times. V and J are TRBV20-1 and TRBJ2-1; the D is unclear. This CDR3 has 10 amino acids. CDR1 is DFQATT and CDR2 is SNEGSKA in the germline V gene (reference sequence). Trimming took off 6 bases at V and 3 bases at J, with 3 bases between the two ends. The CDR3 protein is CSAIYNEQFF. The CDR3 nucleotides read TGCAGTGCCATCTACAATGAGCAGTTCTTC.

This clonotype has ten or more counts. The chain combines TRBV29-1 with TRBJ1-2; a possible D gene is TRBD1 (5 bases). Germline V gene sequence: CDR1 SQVTM, CDR2 ANQGSEA. CDR3 length: 15 residues. V was cut by 0 bases and J by 5 bases, with 16 bases left in between. This CDR3 reads CSVEDVPGRGYGYTF. DNA for the CDR3: TGCAGCGTTGAAGACGTCCCGGGAAGGGGTTATGGCTACACCTTC.

The chain employs TRBV18 and TRBJ1-2, with a possible D match to TRBD1 (6 bases). The germline CDR1 and CDR2 sequences are KGHSH and LQKENI. There are 15 residues in the CDR3. Deletions cut 3 bases from V and 8 bases from J, with 19 bases between. CDR3 nucleotides: TGTGCCAGCTCACCGAGGCGGGAACAGGGCGGGGGCTACACCTTC. This encodes CASSPRREQGGGYTF.

The chain has TRBV7-3 and TRBJ1-5; D is possibly TRBD1 (6 bases). Germline values: CDR1 SGHTA, CDR2 FQGTGA. V dropped 2 bases and J dropped 3 bases, with 17 bases sitting between them. The CDR3 totals 17 residues. The CDR3 loop reads CASSLAGRGTINQPQHF. CDR3 DNA sequence: TGTGCCAGCAGCTTAGCGGGGAGGGGGACGATCAATCAGCCCCAGCATTTT.

CDR3 in amino acids: CASTKGDLLYNEQFF. The CDR3 DNA reads TGTGCCAGCACTAAAGGGGACCTCCTTTACAATGAGCAGTTCTTC. This chain connects TRBV12-3 or TRBV12-4 to TRBJ2-1; D may be TRBD1 or TRBD2 (5 bases each). V lost 7 bases to trimming and J lost 4 bases, with 17 bases between them. CDR3 length equals 15 residues.

This clonotype occurred many times. This sequence joins TRBV28 and TRBJ1-6; TRBD1 matches at 7 bases. The CDR3 covers 13 residues. After removal of 6 bases from V and 5 bases from J, the junction contained 1 base not matched to a gene. CDR1 MDHEN and CDR2 SYDVKM come from the germline V gene. The CDR3 DNA follows: TGTGCCAGCAGGACAGGGAATAATTCACCCCTCCACTTT. Translation: CASRTGNNSPLHF.

This chain connects TRBV7-9 to TRBJ1-2, with D perhaps matching TRBD1 (6 bases). The V and J ends lost 4 bases and 8 bases respectively, with 20 bases between them. CDR1 is SEHNR, CDR2 FQNEAQ, per germline (reference sequence). This CDR3 has 15 amino acids. CDR3 amino acids: CASSSIPRGEGGYTF. The CDR3 region has the DNA TGTGCCAGCAGCTCAATCCCCAGGGGAGAGGGAGGCTACACCTTC.

This clonotype was found many times. This chain joins TRBV5-5 and TRBJ2-3, with 9 bases that match TRBD2. The CDR3 sequence is 17 residues long. V lost 0 bases, J lost 4 bases, and 9 bases stayed unmatched. The V gene's germline CDR1 is SGHKS and CDR2 YYEKEE (reference sequence). CDR3 in amino acids: CASSLDPLAGISDTQYF. CDR3 sequence (DNA): TGTGCCAGCAGCTTGGATCCGCTAGCGGGGATCTCAGATACGCAGTATTTT.

This clonotype was counted at least ten times. The chain couples TRBV2 to TRBJ1-5; TRBD1 might be the D (5 bases). This CDR3 is 15 amino acids long. From germline, CDR1 is SNHLY and CDR2 FYNNEI. V was pared by 1 base and J by 4 bases, with 11 bases between. The CDR3 DNA is TGTGCCAGCAGTGAAGTTTCAGGGTCGAATCAGCCCCAGCATTTT. Residues: CASSEVSGSNQPQHF.

This clonotype was counted between two and nine times. The chain uses TRBV6-5 and TRBJ1-1; TRBD1 might be the D (5 bases). CDR3 length equals 13 residues. Trimming took off 8 bases at V and 6 bases at J, with 16 bases between the two ends. CDR1 is MNHEY and CDR2 is SVGAGI in the germline V gene. The CDR3 region is CASRGVGSAEAFF. CDR3 sequence (DNA): TGTGCCAGCCGAGGGGTTGGTTCGGCTGAAGCTTTCTTT.

On this clonotype itself: It may be a read error: a sequence one base away is much more abundant. The rearrangement links TRBV27 to TRBJ2-1; D unresolved. The CDR3 sequence is 15 residues long. Germline CDR1 is MNHEY and CDR2 is SMNVEV (reference sequence). The V end was cut by 4 bases, the J end by 8 bases, with 18 bases between. CDR3 loop: CASSSRGTIGDEQFF. The CDR3 DNA is TGTGCCAGCAGTTCCCGTGGCACTATAGGCGATGAGCAGTTCTTC.

The chain combines TRBV6-1 with TRBJ1-1; D is perhaps TRBD1 (6 bases). CDR3 length: 14 residues. Between the trimmed V and J ends, which lost 5 bases and 4 bases, there was a span of 14 bases. The germline gives CDR1 MNHNS, CDR2 SASEGT. In nucleotides, the CDR3 is TGTGCCAGCAGTTCCGCAGGGGTGGGCACTGAAGCTTTCTTT. This codes for CASSSAGVGTEAFF.

CDR3 loop: CASSFEREDNGEQYF. In DNA form, the CDR3 reads TGTGCCAGCAGCTTCGAGCGGGAGGACAATGGGGAGCAGTACTTC. The chain uses TRBV11-1 and TRBJ2-7, with 9 bases matching TRBD2. The V segment lost 3 bases and the J segment 7 bases; nucleotides outside the gene matches: 10. CDR1 and CDR2 (germline): SGHAT, FQDESV (reference sequence). CDR3 length equals 15 residues.

This clonotype occurred many times. This chain joins TRBV28 and TRBJ2-2; possibly TRBD2 for D (6 bases). The germline gives CDR1 MDHEN, CDR2 SYDVKM. V gave up 8 bases and J gave up 7 bases, with 14 bases separating them. This CDR3 contains 13 residues. CDR3 DNA: TGTGCCAGCGAGGGCGTGCGGGGCGGGGAGCTGTTTTTT. Residues: CASEGVRGGELFF.

This clonotype was detected ten times or more. The V call is TRBV2, the J call TRBJ1-5; weak D call: TRBD1 (5 bases). The CDR3 has 13 amino acids. Trimming pared 4 bases from V and 1 base from J, leaving 5 bases between. Germline V gene lookup returns CDR1 SNHLY and CDR2 FYNNEI. In DNA form, the CDR3 reads TGTGCCAGCAGTGCAGGGAGCAATCAGCCCCAGCATTTT. Encoded protein: CASSAGSNQPQHF.